Sequencing of this T cell receptor beta chain was carried out in a study of T-cell memory formation after mild COVID-19. Whole-study context: Across donors, TCR clusters were largely donor specific.

The 5'RACE method, run with constant-segment primers, produced TCR alpha and TCR beta cDNA libraries (carrying sample barcodes and UMIs). TCRdb independently ran MiXCR on the 5' RACE reads; one entry per CDR3 protein. The sample carries about 150,000 distinct CDR3 sequences, about 14% recorded once. The V segment lost 4 bases and the J segment 3 bases; nucleotides outside the gene matches: 6. The V gene's germline CDR1 is LGHNA and CDR2 YSLEER. The CDR3 covers 15 residues. Details on this clonotype: Its cognate antigen is unknown.

Study-level results: Pre-infection memory held some responding clones, suggesting pre-existing cross-reactive T cells responded. Clones that got smaller from day 15 to 85 had even CD4/CD8, while clones growing later tipped toward CD4+.

J is TRBJ2-3 and V is TRBV4-3, with TRBD1 matching 8 bases. This clonotype was obtained from an adult woman who had mild COVID-19 (a few samples of this study predate the infection). Cell type and time point are not known. The sequenced sample was PBMCs or a T cell subset sorted from them (not recorded which). CDR3 region: CASSLGQGRTDTQYF. The CDR3 nucleotides are TGCGCCAGCAGCCTCGGACAGGGCCGGACAGATACGCAGTATTTT.